What follows are 5 T cell receptor beta chains derived from one specimen sequenced in a study of blood T cells in healthy people across ages. Primers used in a second PCR of roughly 6 to 12 cycles were a sample-barcoded 5' primer and a J-beta primer mix. TCRdb passed the 5' RACE reads through MiXCR, listing each CDR3 protein once. The sample lists 850,000 or so distinct CDR3 sequences; around 26% were seen once. Sequenced: blood. These receptors were taken from a woman of 80 years or more in good health.

This clonotype was counted a few times. V usage is TRBV14 and J usage is TRBJ1-3, with D possibly TRBD1 on 6 matching bases. This CDR3 has 14 residues. Germline V lookup: CDR1 SGHDN, CDR2 FVKESK. Trimming removed 4 bases from V and 4 bases from J, with 11 bases in between. CDR3 region: CASSRGDKGNTIYF. The CDR3 DNA is TGTGCCAGCAGCCGTGGGGACAAGGGAAACACCATATATTTT.

This clonotype has ten or more counts. One junction end disagrees with the germline gene, perhaps due to a read error. V usage is TRBV5-1 and J usage is TRBJ2-5; D ambiguous. Germline loops: CDR1 SGHRS, CDR2 YFSETQ. The CDR3 extends over 12 amino acids. The CDR3 sequence: CASSLDGETQYF. CDR3 coding DNA: TGTGCCAGCAGTTTAGATGGGGAGACCCAGTACTTC.

This clonotype was seen many times. This chain joins TRBV20-1 and TRBJ2-1; 9 nucleotides agree with TRBD2. Germline CDR1 and CDR2: DFQATT and SNEGSKA (reference sequence). Germline trimming cut 1 base from V and 4 bases from J; bases unmatched to any gene: 2. This CDR3 is 14 amino acids long. CDR3 bases: TGCAGTGCTAGAGGAGCGGGGGGATACAATGAGCAGTTCTTC. Translated, it gives CSARGAGGYNEQFF.

As for this clonotype: This may be a read error, as it is one base from a much larger clone. This chain joins TRBV7-2 and TRBJ2-3, with D perhaps matching TRBD1 (5 bases). The CDR3 covers 15 residues. CDR1 and CDR2 from the germline V gene are SGHTA and FQGNSA. V lost 3 bases to trimming and J lost 4 bases, with 14 bases between them. CDR3 sequence: CASSLTEKRADTQYF. For the CDR3, the DNA is TGTGCCAGCAGCTTGACAGAGAAGAGAGCAGATACGCAGTATTTT.

This clonotype was found a few times. This chain connects TRBV5-1 to TRBJ2-7; no reliable D call. Deletions cut 0 bases from V and 10 bases from J, with 14 bases between. The germline gives CDR1 SGHRS, CDR2 YFSETQ. CDR3 size: 13 residues. The CDR3 spells CASSLDNRLTQYF. For the CDR3, the DNA is TGCGCCAGCAGCTTGGACAACCGTCTAACCCAGTACTTC. The full variable domain, in which reference TRBV5-1 and TRBJ2-7 provide the parts outside the CDR3, is KAGVTQTPRYLIKTRGQQVTLSCSPISGHRSVSWYQQTPGQGLQFLFEYFSETQRNKGNFPGRFSGRQFSNSRSEMNVSTLELGDSALYLCASSLDNRLTQYFGPGTRLTVT.